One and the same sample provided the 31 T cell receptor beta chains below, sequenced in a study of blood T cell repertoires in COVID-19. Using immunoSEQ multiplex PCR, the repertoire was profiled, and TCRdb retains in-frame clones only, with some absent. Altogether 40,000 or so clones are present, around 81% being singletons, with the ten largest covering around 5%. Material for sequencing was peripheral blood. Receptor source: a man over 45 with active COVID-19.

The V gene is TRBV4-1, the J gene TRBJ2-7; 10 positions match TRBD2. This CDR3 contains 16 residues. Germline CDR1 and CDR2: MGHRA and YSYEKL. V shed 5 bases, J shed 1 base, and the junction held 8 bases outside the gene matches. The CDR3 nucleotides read TGCGCCAGCAGCGGTCTAGCGGGGGTTTCTTCCTACGAGCAGTACTTC. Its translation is CASSGLAGVSSYEQYF.

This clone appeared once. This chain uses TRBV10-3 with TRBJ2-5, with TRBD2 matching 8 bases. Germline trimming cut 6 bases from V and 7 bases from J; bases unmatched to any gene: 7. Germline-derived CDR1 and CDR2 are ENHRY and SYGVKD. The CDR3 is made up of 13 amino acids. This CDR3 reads CAIRGGGSGTQYF. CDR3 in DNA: TGTGCCATCAGAGGCGGGGGGAGTGGGACCCAGTACTTC.

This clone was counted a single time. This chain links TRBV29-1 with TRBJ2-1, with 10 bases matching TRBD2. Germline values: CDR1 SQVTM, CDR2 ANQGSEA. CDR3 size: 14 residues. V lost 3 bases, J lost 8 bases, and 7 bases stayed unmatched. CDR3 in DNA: TGCAGCGTTGACTCAGCGGGGGGGCGCTATGAGCAGTTCTTC. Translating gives CSVDSAGGRYEQFF.

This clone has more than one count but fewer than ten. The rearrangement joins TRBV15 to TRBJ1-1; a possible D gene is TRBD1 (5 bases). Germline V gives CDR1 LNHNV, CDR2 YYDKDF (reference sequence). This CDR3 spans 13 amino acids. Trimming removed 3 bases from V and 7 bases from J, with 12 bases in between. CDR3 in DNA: TGTGCCACCAGCAGGGGCGGAGACAGTGAAGCTTTCTTT. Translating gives CATSRGGDSEAFF.

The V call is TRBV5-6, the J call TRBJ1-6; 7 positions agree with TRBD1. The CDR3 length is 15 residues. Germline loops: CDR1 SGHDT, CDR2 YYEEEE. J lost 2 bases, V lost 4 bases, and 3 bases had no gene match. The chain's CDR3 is CASSVQGTYNSPLHF. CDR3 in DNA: TGTGCCAGCAGCGTACAGGGGACCTATAATTCACCCCTCCACTTT.

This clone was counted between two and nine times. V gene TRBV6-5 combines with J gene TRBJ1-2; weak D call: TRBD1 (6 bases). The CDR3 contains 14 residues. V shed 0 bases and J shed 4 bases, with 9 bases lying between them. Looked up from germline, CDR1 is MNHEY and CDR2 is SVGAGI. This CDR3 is CASSYSETGYGYTF. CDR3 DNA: TGTGCCAGCAGTTACTCGGAGACAGGCTATGGCTACACCTTC.

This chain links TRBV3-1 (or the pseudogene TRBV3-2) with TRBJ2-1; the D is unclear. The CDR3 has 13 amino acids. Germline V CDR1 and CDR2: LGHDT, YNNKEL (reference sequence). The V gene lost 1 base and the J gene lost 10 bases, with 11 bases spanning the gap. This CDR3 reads CASSQGGDWEQFF. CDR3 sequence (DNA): TGTGCCAGCAGCCAAGGAGGAGATTGGGAGCAGTTCTTC.

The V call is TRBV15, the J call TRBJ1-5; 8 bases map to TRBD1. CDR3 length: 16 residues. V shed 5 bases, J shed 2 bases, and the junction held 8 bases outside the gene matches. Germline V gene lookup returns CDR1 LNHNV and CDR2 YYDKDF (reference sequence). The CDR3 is CATSGGQGGRNQPQHF. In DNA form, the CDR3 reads TGTGCCACCAGCGGAGGACAGGGCGGTCGCAATCAGCCCCAGCATTTT.

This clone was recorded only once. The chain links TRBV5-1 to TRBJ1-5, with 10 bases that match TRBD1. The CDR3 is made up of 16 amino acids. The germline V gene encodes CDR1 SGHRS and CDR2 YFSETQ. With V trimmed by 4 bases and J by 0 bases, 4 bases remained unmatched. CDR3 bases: TGCGCCAGCAGCGTGGGGGACAGGGGTAGCAATCAGCCCCAGCATTTT. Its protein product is CASSVGDRGSNQPQHF.

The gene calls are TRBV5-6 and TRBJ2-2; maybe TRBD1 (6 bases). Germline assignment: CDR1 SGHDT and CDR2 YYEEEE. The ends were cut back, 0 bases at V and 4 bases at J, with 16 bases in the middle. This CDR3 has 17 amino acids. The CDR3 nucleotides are TGTGCCAGCAGCTTGGAGGCAGGGGTGACGGCCACCGGGGAGCTGTTTTTT. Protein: CASSLEAGVTATGELFF. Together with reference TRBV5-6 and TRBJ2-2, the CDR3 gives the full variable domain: DAGVTQSPTHLIKTRGQQVTLRCSPKSGHDTVSWYQQALGQGPQFIFQYYEEEERQRGNFPDRFSGHQFPNYSSELNVNALLLGDSALYLCASSLEAGVTATGELFFGEGSRLTVL.

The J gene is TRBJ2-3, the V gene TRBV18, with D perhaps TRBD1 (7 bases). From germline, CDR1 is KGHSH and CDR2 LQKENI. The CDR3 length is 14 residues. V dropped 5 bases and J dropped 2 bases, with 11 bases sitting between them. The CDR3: CASSAGQNTDTQYF. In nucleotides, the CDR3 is TGTGCCAGCTCAGCGGGACAGAACACAGATACGCAGTATTTT. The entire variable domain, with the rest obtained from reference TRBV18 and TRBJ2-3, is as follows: NAGVMQNPRHLVRRRGQEARLRCSPMKGHSHVYWYRQLPEEGLKFMVYLQKENIIDESGMPKERFSAEFPKEGPSILRIQQVVRGDSAAYFCASSAGQNTDTQYFGPGTRLTVL.

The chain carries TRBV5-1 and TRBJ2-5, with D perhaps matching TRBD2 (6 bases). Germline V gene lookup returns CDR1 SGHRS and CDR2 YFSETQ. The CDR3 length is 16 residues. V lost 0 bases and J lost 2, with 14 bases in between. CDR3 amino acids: CASSLAPAGPQETQYF. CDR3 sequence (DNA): TGCGCCAGCAGCTTGGCACCAGCGGGCCCACAAGAGACCCAGTACTTC.

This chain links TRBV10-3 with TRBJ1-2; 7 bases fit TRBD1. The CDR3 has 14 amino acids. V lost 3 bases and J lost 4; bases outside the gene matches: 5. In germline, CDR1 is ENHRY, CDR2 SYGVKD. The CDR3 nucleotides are TGTGCCATCAGTGAAGGGGGCCAACGCTATGGCTACACCTTC. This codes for CAISEGGQRYGYTF.

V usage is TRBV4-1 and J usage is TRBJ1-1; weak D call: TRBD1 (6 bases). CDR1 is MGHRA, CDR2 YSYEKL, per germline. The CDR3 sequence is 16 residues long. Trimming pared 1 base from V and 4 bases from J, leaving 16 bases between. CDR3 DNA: TGCGCCAGCAGCCAAGTATTGGCAGGGGCTGGCACTGAAGCTTTCTTT. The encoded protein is CASSQVLAGAGTEAFF.

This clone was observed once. The DNA for the CDR3 is TGTGCCAGCAGCTTAGGCCTGGGGCGGACTGAAGCTTTCTTT. Residues: CASSLGLGRTEAFF. The J gene is TRBJ1-1, the V gene TRBV13, with D perhaps matching TRBD1 (5 bases). The CDR3 runs to 14 residues. From germline, CDR1 is PRHDT and CDR2 FYEKMQ (reference sequence). V was clipped by 0 bases and J by 5 bases, with 10 bases between them. The full variable domain, with the rest looked up from reference TRBV13 and TRBJ1-1, is AAGVIQSPRHLIKEKRETATLKCYPIPRHDTVYWYQQGPGQDPQFLISFYEKMQSDKGSIPDRFSAQQFSDYHSELNMSSLELGDSALYFCASSLGLGRTEAFFGQGTRLTVV.

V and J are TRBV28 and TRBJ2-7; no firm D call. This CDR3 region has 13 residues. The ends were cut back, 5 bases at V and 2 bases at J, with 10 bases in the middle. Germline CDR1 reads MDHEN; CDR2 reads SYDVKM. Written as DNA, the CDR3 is TGTGCCAGCAGTCCCCATAGTACCTACGAGCAGTACTTC. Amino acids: CASSPHSTYEQYF.

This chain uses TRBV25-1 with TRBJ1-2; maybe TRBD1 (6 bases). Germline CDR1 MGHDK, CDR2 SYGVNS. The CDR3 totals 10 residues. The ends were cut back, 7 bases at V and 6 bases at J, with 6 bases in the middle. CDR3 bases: TGTGCCAGCAAGGGGGATGGCTACACCTTC. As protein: CASKGDGYTF.

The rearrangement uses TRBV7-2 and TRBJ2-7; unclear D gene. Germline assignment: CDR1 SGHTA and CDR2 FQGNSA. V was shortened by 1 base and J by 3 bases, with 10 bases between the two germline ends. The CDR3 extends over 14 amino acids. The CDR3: CASSLGGFGYEQYF. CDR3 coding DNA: TGTGCCAGCAGCTTAGGCGGCTTCGGCTACGAGCAGTACTTC.

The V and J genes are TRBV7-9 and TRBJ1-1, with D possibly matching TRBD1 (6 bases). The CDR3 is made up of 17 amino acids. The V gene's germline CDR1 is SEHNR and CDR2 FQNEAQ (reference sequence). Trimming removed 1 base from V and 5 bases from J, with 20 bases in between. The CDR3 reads CASSLDPGGGGRTEAFF. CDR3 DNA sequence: TGTGCCAGCAGCTTAGACCCCGGTGGGGGGGGGCGGACTGAAGCTTTCTTT.

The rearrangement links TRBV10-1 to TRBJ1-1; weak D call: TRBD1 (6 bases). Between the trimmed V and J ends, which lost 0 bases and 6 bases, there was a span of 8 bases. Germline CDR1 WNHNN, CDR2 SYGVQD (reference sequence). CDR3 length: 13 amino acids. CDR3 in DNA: TGCGCCAGCAGTGAGTCCTGGGGGCCTGAAGCTTTCTTT. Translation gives CASSESWGPEAFF.

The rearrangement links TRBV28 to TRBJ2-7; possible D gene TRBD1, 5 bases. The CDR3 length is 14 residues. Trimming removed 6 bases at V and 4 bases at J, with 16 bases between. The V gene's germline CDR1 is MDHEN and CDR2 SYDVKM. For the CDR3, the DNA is TGTGCCAGCAGCATGACCAGGGCTCCATACGAGCAGTACTTC. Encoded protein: CASSMTRAPYEQYF.

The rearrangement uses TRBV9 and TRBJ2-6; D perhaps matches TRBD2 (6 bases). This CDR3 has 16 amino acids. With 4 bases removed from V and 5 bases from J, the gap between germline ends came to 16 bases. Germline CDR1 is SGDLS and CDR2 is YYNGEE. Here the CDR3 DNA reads TGTGCCAGCAGCCCGCGGCTGGAGGGCTGGGCCAACGTCCTGACTTTC. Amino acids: CASSPRLEGWANVLTF.

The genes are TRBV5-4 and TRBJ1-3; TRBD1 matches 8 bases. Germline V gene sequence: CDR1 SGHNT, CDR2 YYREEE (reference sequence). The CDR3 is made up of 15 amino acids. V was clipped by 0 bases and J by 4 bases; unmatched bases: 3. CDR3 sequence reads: CASSLGRGPGNTIYF. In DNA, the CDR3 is TGTGCCAGCAGCTTGGGCAGGGGGCCCGGAAACACCATATATTTT.

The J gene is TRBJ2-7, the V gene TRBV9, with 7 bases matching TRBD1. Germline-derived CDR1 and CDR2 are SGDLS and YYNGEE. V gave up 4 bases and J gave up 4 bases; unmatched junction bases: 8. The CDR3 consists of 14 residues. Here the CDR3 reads CASSKTGNYYEQYF. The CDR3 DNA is TGTGCCAGCAGCAAGACAGGGAACTATTACGAGCAGTACTTC.

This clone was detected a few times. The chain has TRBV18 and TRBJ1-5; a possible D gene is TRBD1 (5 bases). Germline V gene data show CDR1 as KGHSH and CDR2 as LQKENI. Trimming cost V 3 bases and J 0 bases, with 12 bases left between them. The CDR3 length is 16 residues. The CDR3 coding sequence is TGTGCCAGCTCACCTCTCCAGGGCAATAGCAATCAGCCCCAGCATTTT. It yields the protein CASSPLQGNSNQPQHF.

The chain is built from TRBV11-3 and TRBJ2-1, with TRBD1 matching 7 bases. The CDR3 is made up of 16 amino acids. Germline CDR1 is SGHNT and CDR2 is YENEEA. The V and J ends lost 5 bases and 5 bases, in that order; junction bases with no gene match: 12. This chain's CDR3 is CASSPSEGQGDNEQFF. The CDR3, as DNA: TGTGCCAGCAGCCCCAGCGAAGGGCAGGGGGACAATGAGCAGTTCTTC. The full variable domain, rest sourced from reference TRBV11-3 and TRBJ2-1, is EAGVVQSPRYKIIEKKQPVAFWCNPISGHNTLYWYLQNLGQGPELLIRYENEEAVDDSQLPKDRFSAERLKGVDSTLKIQPAELGDSAVYLCASSPSEGQGDNEQFFGPGTRLTVL.

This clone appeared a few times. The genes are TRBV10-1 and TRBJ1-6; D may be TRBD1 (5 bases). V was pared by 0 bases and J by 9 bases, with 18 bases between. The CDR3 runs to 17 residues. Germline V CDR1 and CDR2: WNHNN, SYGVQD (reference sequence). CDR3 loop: CASSESGREGSGSPLHF. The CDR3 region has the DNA TGCGCCAGCAGTGAGTCAGGGAGGGAGGGGAGTGGTTCACCCCTCCACTTT.

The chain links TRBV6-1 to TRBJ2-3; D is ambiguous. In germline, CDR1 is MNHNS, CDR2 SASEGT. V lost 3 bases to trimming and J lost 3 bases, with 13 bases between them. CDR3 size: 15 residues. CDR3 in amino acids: CASSEVDIWTDTQYF. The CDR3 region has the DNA TGTGCCAGCAGTGAGGTCGACATTTGGACAGATACGCAGTATTTT.

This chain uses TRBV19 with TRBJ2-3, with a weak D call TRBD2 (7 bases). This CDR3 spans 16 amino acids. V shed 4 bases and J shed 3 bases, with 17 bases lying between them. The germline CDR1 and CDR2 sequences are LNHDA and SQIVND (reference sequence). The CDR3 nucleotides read TGTGCCAGTAGTAGGGGGGGGGCGTCCCTTACAGATACGCAGTATTTT. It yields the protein CASSRGGASLTDTQYF. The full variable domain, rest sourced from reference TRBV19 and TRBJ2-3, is DGGITQSPKYLFRKEGQNVTLSCEQNLNHDAMYWYRQDPGQGLRLIYYSQIVNDFQKGDIAEGYSVSREKKESFPLTVTSAQKNPTAFYLCASSRGGASLTDTQYFGPGTRLTVL.

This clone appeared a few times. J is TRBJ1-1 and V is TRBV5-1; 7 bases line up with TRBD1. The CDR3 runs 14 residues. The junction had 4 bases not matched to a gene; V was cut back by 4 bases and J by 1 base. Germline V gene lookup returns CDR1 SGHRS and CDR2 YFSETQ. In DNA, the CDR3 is TGCGCCAGCAGCACTACAGGGGAGAACACTGAAGCTTTCTTT. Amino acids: CASSTTGENTEAFF.

The CDR3 protein is CASSLVQGEEETQYF. The CDR3 DNA sequence: TGCGCCAGCAGCTTGGTACAGGGGGAGGAAGAGACCCAGTACTTC. The V and J genes are TRBV5-1 and TRBJ2-5; TRBD1 matches 8 bases. Germline V gives CDR1 SGHRS, CDR2 YFSETQ. Germline trimming cut 0 bases from V and 3 bases from J; bases unmatched to any gene: 4. The CDR3 runs to 15 residues.